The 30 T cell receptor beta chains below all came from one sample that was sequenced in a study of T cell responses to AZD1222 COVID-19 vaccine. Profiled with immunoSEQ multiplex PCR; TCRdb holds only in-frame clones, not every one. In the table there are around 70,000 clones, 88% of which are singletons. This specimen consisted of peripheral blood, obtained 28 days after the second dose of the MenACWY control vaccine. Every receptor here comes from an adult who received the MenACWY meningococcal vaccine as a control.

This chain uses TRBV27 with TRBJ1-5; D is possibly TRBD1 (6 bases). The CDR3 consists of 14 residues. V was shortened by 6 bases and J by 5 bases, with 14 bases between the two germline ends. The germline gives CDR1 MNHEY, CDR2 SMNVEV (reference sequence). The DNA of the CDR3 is TGTGCCAGCAGGAAAGGAGGGGGGGATCAGCCCCAGCATTTT. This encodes CASRKGGGDQPQHF.

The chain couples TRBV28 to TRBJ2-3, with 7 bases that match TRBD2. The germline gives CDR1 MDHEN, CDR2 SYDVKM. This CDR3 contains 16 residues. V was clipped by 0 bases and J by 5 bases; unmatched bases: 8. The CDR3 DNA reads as TGTGCCAGCAGTTTATGGGGTGGGAGGGCGGTAGATACGCAGTATTTT. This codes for CASSLWGGRAVDTQYF.

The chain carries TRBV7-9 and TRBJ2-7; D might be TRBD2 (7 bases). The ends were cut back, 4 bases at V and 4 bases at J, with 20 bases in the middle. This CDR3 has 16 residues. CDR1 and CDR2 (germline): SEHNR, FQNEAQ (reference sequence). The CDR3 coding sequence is TGTGCCAGCAGCTCTGACGGCGGAGGGGGGGAATACGAGCAGTACTTC. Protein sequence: CASSSDGGGGEYEQYF.

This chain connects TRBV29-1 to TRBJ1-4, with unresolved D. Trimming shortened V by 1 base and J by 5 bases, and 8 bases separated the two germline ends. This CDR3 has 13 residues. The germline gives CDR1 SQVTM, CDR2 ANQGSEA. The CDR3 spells CSVEVQFNEKLFF. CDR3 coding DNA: TGCAGCGTTGAAGTACAGTTCAATGAAAAACTGTTTTTT.

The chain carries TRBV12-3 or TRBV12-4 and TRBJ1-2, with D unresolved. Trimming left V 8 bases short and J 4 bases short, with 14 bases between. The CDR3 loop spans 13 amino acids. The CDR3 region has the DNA TGTGCCAGCCGCTTTCTGGAGGGCTATGGCTACACCTTC. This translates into CASRFLEGYGYTF.

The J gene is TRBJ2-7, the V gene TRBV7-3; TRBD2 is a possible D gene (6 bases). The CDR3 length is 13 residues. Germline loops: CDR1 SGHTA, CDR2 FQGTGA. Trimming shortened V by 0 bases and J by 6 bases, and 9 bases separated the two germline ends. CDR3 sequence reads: CASSLTGGGEQYF. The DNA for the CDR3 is TGTGCCAGCAGCTTAACCGGGGGAGGCGAGCAGTACTTC. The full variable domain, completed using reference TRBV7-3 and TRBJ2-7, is GAGVSQTPSNKVTEKGKYVELRCDPISGHTALYWYRQSLGQGPEFLIYFQGTGAADDSGLPNDRFFAVRPEGSVSTLKIQRTERGDSAVYLCASSLTGGGEQYFGPGTRLTVT.

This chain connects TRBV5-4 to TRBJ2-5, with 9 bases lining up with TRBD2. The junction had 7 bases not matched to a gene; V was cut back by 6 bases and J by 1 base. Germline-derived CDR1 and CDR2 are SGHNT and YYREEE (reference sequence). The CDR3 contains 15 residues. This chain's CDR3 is CASNIAGAFQETQYF. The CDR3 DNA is TGTGCCAGCAACATAGCGGGAGCTTTCCAAGAGACCCAGTACTTC. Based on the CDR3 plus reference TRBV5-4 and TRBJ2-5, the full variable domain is ETGVTQSPTHLIKTRGQQVTLRCSSQSGHNTVSWYQQALGQGPQFIFQYYREEENGRGNFPPRFSGLQFPNYSSELNVNALELDDSALYLCASNIAGAFQETQYFGPGTRLLVL.

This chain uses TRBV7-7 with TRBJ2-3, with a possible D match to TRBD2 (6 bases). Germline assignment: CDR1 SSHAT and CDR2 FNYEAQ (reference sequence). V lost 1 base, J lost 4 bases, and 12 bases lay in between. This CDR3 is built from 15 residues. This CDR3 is CASSLGLGHSDTQYF. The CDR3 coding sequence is TGTGCCAGCAGCTTAGGACTAGGGCACTCAGATACGCAGTATTTT.

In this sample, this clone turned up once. The CDR3 DNA is TGCGCCAGCAGCCCGGCGGGCGGCGATGAGCAGTTCTTC. This encodes CASSPAGGDEQFF. This sequence joins TRBV4-3 and TRBJ2-1; possibly TRBD2 for D (5 bases). Trimming removed 4 bases from V and 8 bases from J, with 12 bases in between. Germline lookup yields CDR1 LGHNA and CDR2 YSLEER. The CDR3 covers 13 residues.

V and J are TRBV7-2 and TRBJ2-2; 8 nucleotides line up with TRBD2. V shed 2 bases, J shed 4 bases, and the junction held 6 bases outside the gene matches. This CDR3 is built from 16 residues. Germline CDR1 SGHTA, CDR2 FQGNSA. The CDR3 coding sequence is TGTGCCAGCAGCTTAAGAGCGGGAGCCGGCACCGGGGAGCTGTTTTTT. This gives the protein CASSLRAGAGTGELFF.

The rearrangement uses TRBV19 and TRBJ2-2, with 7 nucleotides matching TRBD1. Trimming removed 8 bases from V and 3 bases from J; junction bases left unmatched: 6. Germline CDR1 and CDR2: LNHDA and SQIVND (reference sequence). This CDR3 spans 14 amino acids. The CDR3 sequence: CASLRQGYTGELFF. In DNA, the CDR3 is TGTGCCAGTTTGAGACAGGGCTACACCGGGGAGCTGTTTTTT.

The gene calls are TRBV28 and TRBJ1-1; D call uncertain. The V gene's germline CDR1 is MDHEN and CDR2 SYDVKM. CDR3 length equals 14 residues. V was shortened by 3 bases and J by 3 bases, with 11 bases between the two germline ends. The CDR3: CASSFLGSDTEAFF. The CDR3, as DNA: TGTGCCAGCAGTTTTCTCGGTTCGGACACTGAAGCTTTCTTT.

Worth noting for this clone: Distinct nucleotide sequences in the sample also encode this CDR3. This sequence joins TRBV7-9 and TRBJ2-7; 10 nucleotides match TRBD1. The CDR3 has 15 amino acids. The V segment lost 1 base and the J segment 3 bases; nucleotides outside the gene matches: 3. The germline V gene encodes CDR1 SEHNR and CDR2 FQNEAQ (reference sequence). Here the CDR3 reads CASSLDGQGDYEQYF. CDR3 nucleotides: TGTGCCAGCAGCTTAGATGGACAGGGGGACTACGAGCAGTACTTC.

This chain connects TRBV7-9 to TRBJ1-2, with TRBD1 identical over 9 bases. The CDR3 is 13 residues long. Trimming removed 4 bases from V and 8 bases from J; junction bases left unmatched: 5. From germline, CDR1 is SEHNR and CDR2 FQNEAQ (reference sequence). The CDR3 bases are TGTGCCAGCAGCTCCGACAGGGGGGGAGGCTACACCTTC. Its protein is CASSSDRGGGYTF.

DNA for the CDR3: TGCGCCAGCAGCTTGGACAGGGGGGGTAACTATGGCTACACCTTC. Amino acid sequence: CASSLDRGGNYGYTF. The chain carries TRBV5-1 and TRBJ1-2; 8 nucleotides align to TRBD1. V lost 0 bases and J lost 1; bases outside the gene matches: 2. This CDR3 has 15 amino acids. In germline, CDR1 is SGHRS, CDR2 YFSETQ.

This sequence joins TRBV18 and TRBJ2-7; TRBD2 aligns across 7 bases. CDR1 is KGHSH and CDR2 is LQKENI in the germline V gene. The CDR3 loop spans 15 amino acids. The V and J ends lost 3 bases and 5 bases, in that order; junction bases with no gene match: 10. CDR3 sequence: CASSPPSGGADEQYF. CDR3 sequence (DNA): TGTGCCAGCTCACCTCCGTCGGGGGGAGCTGACGAGCAGTACTTC.

The CDR3 region has the DNA TGTGCCAGCAGTTACGGCCAGGATGCCTATGGCTACACCTTC. Translating it yields CASSYGQDAYGYTF. The V call is TRBV6-5, the J call TRBJ1-2; no clear D gene. The V and J ends lost 2 bases and 4 bases respectively, with 11 bases between them. This CDR3 spans 14 amino acids. CDR1 MNHEY and CDR2 SVGAGI come from the germline V gene.

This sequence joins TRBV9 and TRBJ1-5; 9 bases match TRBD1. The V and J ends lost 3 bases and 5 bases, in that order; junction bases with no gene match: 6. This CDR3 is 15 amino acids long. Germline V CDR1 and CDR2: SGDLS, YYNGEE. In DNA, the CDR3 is TGTGCCAGCAGCGCCACAGGGGGCGCGGATCAGCCCCAGCATTTT. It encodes CASSATGGADQPQHF. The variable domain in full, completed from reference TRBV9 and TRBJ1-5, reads DSGVTQTPKHLITATGQRVTLRCSPRSGDLSVYWYQQSLDQGLQFLIQYYNGEERAKGNILERFSAQQFPDLHSELNLSSLELGDSALYFCASSATGGADQPQHFGDGTRLSIL.

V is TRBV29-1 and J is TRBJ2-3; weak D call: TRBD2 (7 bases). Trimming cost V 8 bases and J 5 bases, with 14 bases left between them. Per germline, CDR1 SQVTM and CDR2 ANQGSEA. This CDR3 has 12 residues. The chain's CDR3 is CSTERGGDTQYF. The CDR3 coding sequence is TGCAGCACAGAGAGGGGGGGAGATACGCAGTATTTT.

The CDR3 here is CASSVELFF. For the CDR3, the DNA is TGTGCCAGCAGCGTAGAACTGTTTTTT. The V gene is TRBV9, the J gene TRBJ1-4, with D uncertain. The CDR3 loop spans 9 amino acids. The V end was cut by 0 bases, the J end by 12 bases, with 0 bases between. The germline V gene has CDR1 SGDLS and CDR2 YYNGEE.

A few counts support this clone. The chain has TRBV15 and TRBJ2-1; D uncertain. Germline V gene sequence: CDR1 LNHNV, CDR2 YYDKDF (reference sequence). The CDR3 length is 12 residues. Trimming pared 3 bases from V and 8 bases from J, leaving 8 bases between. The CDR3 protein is CATSSQKDEQFF. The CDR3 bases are TGTGCCACCAGCAGTCAGAAAGATGAGCAGTTCTTC. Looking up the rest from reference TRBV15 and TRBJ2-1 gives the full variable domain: DAMVIQNPRYQVTQFGKPVTLSCSQTLNHNVMYWYQQKSSQAPKLLFHYYDKDFNNEADTPDNFQSRRPNTSFCFLDIRSPGLGDTAMYLCATSSQKDEQFFGPGTRLTVL.

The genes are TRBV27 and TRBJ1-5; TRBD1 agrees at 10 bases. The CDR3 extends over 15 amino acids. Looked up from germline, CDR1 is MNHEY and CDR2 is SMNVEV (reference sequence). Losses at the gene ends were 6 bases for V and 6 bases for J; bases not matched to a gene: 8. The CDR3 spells CASRETGGISQPQHF. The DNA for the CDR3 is TGTGCCAGCAGGGAGACAGGGGGCATTAGTCAGCCCCAGCATTTT.

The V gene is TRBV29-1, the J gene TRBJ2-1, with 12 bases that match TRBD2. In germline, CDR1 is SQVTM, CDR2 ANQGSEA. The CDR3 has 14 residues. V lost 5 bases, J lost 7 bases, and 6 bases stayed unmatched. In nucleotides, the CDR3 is TGCAGCGTTCCCCCGGGGACTAGCGGGAATGAGCAGTTCTTC. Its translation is CSVPPGTSGNEQFF.

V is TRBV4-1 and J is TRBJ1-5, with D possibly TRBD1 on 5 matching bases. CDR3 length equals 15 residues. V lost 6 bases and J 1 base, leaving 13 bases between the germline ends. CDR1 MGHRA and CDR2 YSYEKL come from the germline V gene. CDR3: CASRPRAVSNQPQHF. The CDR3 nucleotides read TGCGCCAGCAGGCCCAGGGCGGTGAGCAATCAGCCCCAGCATTTT.

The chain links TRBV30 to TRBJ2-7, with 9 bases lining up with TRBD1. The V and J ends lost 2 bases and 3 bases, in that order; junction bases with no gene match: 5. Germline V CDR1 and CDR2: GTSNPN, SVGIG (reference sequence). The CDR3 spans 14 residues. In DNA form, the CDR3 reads TGTGCCTGGAGTATGACAGGGGGGGACTACGAGCAGTACTTC. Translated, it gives CAWSMTGGDYEQYF.

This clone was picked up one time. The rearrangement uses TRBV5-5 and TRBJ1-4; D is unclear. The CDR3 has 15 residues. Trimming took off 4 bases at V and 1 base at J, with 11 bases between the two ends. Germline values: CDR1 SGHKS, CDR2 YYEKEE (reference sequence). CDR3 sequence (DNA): TGTGCCAGCAGCCCGACACCAGGAACTAATGAAAAACTGTTTTTT. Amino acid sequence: CASSPTPGTNEKLFF.

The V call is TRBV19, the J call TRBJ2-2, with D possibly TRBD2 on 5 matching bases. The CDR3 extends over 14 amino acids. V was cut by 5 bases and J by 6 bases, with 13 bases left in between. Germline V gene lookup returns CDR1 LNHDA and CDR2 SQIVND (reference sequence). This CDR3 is CASSPTTEAGELFF. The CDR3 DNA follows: TGTGCCAGTAGTCCGACTACTGAAGCCGGGGAGCTGTTTTTT.

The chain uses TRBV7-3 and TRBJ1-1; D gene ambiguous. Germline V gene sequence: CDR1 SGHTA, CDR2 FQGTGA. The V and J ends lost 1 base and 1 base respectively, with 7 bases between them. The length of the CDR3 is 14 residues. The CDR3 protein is CASSLSPANTEAFF. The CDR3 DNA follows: TGTGCCAGCAGCTTAAGTCCAGCGAACACTGAAGCTTTCTTT.

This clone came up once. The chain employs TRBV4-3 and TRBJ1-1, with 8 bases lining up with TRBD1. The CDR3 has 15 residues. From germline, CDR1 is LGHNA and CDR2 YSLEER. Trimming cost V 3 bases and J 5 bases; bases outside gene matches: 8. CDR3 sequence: CASSHPQGAGTEAFF. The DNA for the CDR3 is TGCGCCAGCAGCCACCCTCAGGGGGCTGGTACTGAAGCTTTCTTT.

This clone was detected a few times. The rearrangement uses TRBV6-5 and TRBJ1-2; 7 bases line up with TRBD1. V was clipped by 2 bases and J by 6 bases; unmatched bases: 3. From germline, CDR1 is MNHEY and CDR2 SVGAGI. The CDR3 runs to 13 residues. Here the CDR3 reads CASSYPGTDGYTF. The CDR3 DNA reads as TGTGCCAGCAGTTACCCCGGGACAGATGGCTACACCTTC.